This T cell receptor (beta chain) was captured in a study of blood T cell repertoires in COVID-19. How the authors handled the data: Cell counts per sample came from amplifying reference gene primers. The repertoire was sequenced with immunoSEQ multiplex PCR; TCRdb's copy has only in-frame clones and lacks some. The V and J calls and clone size come from that table; D and trimming were worked out from the DNA. The data show approximately 110,000 clones, over 75% seen once. CDR1 SEHNR and CDR2 FQNEAQ come from the germline V gene (reference sequence). This CDR3 is 15 amino acids long. With 5 bases clipped from V and 0 bases from J, the junction kept 6 bases outside the gene matches.

The chain combines TRBV7-9 with TRBJ1-1; TRBD1 matches 7 bases. The clonotype originates from a man over 45 with acute or convalescent COVID-19. The sample taken for sequencing was peripheral blood. CDR3 loop: CASSPSGTVNTEAFF. The DNA of the CDR3 is TGTGCCAGCAGCCCGTCAGGGACAGTGAACACTGAAGCTTTCTTT. Full variable domain (outside the CDR3, taken from reference TRBV7-9 and TRBJ1-1): DTGVSQNPRHKITKRGQNVTFRCDPISEHNRLYWYRQTLGQGPEFLTYFQNEAQLEKSRLLSDRFSAERPKGSFSTLEIQRTEQGDSAMYLCASSPSGTVNTEAFFGQGTRLTVV.